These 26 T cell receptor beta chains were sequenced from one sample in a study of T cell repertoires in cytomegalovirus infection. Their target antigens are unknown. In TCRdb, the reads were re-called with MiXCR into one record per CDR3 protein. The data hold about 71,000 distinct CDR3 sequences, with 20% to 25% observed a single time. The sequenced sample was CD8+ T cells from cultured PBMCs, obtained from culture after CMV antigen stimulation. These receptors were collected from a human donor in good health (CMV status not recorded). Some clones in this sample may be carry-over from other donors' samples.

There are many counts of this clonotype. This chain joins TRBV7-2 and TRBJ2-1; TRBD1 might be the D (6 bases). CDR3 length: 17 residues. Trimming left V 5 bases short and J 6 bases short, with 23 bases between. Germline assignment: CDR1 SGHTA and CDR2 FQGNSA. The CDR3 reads CASSTRGSVDWVNEQFF. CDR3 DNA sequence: TGTGCCAGCAGCACAAGGGGGTCAGTGGACTGGGTCAATGAGCAGTTCTTC.

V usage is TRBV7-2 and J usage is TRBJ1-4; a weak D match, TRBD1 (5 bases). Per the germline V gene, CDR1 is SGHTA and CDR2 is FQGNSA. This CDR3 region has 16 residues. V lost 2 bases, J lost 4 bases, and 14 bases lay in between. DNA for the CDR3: TGTGCCAGCAGCTTACGCCCGGGACTGAGTAATGAAAAACTGTTTTTT. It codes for CASSLRPGLSNEKLFF.

CDR3 in DNA: TGTGCCAGCAGCTTAGCTCCACAGGGATCCTCCTCCTACGAGCAGTACTTC. Translation: CASSLAPQGSSSYEQYF. The chain is built from TRBV11-2 and TRBJ2-7; a weak D match, TRBD1 (6 bases). CDR3 length equals 17 residues. The germline gives CDR1 SGHAT, CDR2 FQNNGV. V lost 1 base and J lost 0, with 16 bases in between.

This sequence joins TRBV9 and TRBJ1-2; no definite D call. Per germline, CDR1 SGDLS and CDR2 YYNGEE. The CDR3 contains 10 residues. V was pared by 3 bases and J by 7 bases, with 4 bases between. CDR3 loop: CASSGPGYTF. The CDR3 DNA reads TGTGCCAGCAGCGGCCCTGGCTACACCTTC.

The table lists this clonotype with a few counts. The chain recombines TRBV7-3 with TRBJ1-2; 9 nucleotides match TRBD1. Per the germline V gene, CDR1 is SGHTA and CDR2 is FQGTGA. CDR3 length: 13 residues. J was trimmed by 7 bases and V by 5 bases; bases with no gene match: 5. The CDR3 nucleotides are TGTGCCAGCAGCCCCGGGACAGGGCTTGGCTACACCTTC. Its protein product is CASSPGTGLGYTF.

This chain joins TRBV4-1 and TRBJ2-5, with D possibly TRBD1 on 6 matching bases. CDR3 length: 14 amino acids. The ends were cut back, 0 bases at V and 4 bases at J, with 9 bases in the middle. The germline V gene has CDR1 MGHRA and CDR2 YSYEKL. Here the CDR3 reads CASSQEGRGETQYF. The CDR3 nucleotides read TGCGCCAGCAGCCAAGAAGGCAGGGGAGAGACCCAGTACTTC.

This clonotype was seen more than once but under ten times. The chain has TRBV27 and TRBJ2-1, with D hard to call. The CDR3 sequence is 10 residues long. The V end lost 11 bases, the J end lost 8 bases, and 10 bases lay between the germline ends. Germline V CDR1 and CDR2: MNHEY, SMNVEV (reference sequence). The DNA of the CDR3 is TGTGCCCCCTGTACCGATGAGCAGTTCTTC. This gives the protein CAPCTDEQFF.

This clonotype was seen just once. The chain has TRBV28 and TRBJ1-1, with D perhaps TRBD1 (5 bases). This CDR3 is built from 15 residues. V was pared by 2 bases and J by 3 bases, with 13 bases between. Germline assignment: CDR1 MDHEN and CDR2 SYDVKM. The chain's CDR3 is CASSLGMKGDTEAFF. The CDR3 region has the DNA TGTGCCAGCAGTTTAGGCATGAAAGGGGACACTGAAGCTTTCTTT.

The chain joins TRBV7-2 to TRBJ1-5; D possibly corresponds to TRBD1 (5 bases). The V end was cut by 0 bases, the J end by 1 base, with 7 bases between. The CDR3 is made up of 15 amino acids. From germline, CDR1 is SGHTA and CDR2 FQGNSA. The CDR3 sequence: CASSLAGGSNQPQHF. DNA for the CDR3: TGTGCCAGCAGCTTAGCGGGGGGAAGCAATCAGCCCCAGCATTTT.

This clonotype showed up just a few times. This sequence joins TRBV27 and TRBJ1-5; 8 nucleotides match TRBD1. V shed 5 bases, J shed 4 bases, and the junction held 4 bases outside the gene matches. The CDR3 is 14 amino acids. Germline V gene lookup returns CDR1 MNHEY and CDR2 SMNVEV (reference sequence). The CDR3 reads CASSLGTGNQPQHF. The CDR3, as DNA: TGTGCCAGCAGTCTGGGGACAGGTAATCAGCCCCAGCATTTT.

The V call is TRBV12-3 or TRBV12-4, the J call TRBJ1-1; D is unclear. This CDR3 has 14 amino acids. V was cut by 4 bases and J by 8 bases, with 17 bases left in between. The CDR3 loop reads CASSYVLAGREAFF. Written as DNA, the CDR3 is TGTGCCAGCAGTTACGTTTTGGCAGGACGCGAAGCTTTCTTT.

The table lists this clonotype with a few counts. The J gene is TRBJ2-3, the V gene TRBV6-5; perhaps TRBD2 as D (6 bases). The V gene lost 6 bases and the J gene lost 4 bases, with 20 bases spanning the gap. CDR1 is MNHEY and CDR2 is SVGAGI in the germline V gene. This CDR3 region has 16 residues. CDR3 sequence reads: CASSQRALTRADTQYF. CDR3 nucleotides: TGTGCCAGCAGCCAGCGGGCACTTACGCGCGCAGATACGCAGTATTTT.

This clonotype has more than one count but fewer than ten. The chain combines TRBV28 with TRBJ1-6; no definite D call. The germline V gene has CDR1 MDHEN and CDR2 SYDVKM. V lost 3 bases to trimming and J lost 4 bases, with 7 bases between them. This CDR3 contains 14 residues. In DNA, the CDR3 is TGTGCCAGCAGTTTCCTTGTGTATAATTCACCCCTCCACTTT. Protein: CASSFLVYNSPLHF.

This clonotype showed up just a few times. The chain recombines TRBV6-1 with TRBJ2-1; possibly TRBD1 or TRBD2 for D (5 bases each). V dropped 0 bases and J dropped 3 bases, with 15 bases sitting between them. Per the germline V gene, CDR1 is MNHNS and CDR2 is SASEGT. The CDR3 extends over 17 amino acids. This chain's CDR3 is CASSEAIGDRFYNEQFF. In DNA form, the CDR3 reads TGTGCCAGCAGTGAAGCGATCGGGGACCGATTCTACAATGAGCAGTTCTTC.

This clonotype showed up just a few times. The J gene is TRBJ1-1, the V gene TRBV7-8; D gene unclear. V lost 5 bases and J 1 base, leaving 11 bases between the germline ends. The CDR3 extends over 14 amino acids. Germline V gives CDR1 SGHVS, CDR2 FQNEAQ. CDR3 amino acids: CASSKSRGNTEAFF. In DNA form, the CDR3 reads TGTGCCAGCAGCAAGAGCAGAGGGAACACTGAAGCTTTCTTT.

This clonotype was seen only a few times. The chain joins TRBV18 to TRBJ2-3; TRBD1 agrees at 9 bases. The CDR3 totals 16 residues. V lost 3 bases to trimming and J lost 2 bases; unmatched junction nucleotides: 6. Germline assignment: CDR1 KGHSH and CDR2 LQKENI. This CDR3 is CASSPGDRANTDTQYF. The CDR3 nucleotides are TGTGCCAGCTCACCCGGGGACAGGGCAAACACAGATACGCAGTATTTT.

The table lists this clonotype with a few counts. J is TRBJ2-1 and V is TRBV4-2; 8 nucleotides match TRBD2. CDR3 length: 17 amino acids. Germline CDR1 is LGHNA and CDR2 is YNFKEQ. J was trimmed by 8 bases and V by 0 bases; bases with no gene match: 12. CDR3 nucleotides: TGTGCCAGCAGCCAAGAATCGACTAGCGACGGTCGGGATGAGCAGTTCTTC. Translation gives CASSQESTSDGRDEQFF.

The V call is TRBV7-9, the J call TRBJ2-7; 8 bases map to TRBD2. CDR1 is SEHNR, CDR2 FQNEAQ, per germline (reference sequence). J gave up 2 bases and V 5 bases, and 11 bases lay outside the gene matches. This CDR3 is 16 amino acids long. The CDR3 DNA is TGTGCCAGCAGCCCACCGGGGGGGGGAAAGGCCTACGAGCAGTACTTC. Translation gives CASSPPGGGKAYEQYF.

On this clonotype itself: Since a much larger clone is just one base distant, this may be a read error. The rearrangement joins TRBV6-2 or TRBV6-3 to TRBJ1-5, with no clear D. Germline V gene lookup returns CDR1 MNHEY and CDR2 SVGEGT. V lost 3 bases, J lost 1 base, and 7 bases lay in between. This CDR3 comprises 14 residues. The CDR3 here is CASSYSTSNQPQHF. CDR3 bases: TGTGCCAGCAGTTATAGTACCAGCAATCAGCCCCAGCATTTT.

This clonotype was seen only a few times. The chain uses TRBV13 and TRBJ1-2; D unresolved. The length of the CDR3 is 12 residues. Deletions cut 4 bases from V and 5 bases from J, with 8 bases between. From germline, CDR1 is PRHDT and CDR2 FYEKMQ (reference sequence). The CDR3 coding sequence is TGTGCCAGCAGCTCCGGTGGGTATGGCTACACCTTC. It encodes CASSSGGYGYTF. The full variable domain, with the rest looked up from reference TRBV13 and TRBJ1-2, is AAGVIQSPRHLIKEKRETATLKCYPIPRHDTVYWYQQGPGQDPQFLISFYEKMQSDKGSIPDRFSAQQFSDYHSELNMSSLELGDSALYFCASSSGGYGYTFGSGTRLTVV.

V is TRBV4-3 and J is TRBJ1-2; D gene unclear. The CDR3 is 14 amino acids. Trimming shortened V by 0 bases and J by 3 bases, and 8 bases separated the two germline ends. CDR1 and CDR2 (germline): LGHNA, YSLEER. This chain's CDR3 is CASSQDWQHYGYTF. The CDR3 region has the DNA TGCGCCAGCAGCCAAGATTGGCAGCACTATGGCTACACCTTC.

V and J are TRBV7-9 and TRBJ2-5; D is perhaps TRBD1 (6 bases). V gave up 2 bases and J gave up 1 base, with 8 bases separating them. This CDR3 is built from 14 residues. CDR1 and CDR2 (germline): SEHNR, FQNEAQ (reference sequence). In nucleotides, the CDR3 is TGTGCCAGCAGCTTACGGACAGTCCAAGAGACCCAGTACTTC. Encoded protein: CASSLRTVQETQYF.

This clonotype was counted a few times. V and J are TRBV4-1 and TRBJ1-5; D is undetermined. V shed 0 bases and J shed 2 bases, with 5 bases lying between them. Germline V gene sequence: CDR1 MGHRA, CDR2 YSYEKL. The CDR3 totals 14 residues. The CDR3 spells CASSQDRGNQPQHF. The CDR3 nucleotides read TGCGCCAGCAGCCAAGATCGGGGCAATCAGCCCCAGCATTTT.

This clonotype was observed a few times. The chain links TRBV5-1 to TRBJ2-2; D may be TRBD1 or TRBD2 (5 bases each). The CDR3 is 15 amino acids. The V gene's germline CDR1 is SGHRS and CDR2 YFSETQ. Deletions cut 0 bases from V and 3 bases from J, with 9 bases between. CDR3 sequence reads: CASSLGDGYTGELFF. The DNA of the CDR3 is TGCGCCAGCAGCTTGGGGGACGGTTACACCGGGGAGCTGTTTTTT.

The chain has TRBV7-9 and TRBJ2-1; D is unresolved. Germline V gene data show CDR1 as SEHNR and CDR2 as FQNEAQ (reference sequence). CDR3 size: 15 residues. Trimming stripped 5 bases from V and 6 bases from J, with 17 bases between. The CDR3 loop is CASSPATLDANEQFF. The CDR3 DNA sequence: TGTGCCAGCAGCCCCGCGACACTGGACGCCAATGAGCAGTTCTTC.

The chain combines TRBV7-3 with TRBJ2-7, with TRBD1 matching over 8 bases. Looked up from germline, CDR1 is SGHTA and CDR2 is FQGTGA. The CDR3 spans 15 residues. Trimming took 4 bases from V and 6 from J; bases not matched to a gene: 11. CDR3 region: CASSSTGGRFSEQYF. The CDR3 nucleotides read TGTGCCAGCAGCTCTACAGGGGGACGCTTTTCCGAGCAGTACTTC.